This T cell receptor beta chain was retrieved from a study of monozygotic twins with inflammatory bowel disease. Germline CDR1 reads SQVTM; CDR2 reads ANQGSEA. The CDR3 has 17 residues. From the 5' RACE reads, TCRdb lists one entry per CDR3 protein and no DNA. The sample table sets out approximately 200,000 distinct CDR3 sequences. This receptor was taken from a human donor with ulcerative colitis or Crohn's disease, or a healthy co-twin of an affected twin (not recorded which). The rearrangement links TRBV29-1 to TRBJ2-7; the TRBD1 assignment by TCRdb is unverifiable without DNA. Source material: blood. Here the CDR3 reads CSAVTRDRGPNTYEQYF.